One sample yielded the 9 T cell receptor beta chains listed below, sequenced in a study of blood T cell repertoires in COVID-19. TCRdb's copy holds only in-frame clones and misses some; the assay was immunoSEQ multiplex PCR. The sample has under 250,000 clones; about nine tenths are singletons. The sequencing input was peripheral blood. These receptors were collected from a man younger than 40 with COVID-19, enrolled during active disease.

The genes are TRBV6-5 and TRBJ1-5, with TRBD1 as a possible D gene (5 bases). Germline CDR1 reads MNHEY; CDR2 reads SVGAGI. V was cut by 2 bases and J by 6 bases, with 14 bases left in between. CDR3 size: 15 residues. CDR3 nucleotides: TGTGCCAGCAGTTACAGGACCGGGAGGGGTCAGCCCCAGCATTTT. Its translation is CASSYRTGRGQPQHF.

In this sample, this clone turned up once. This chain uses TRBV4-1 with TRBJ1-5, with D perhaps TRBD1 (6 bases). There are 17 residues in the CDR3. Germline V CDR1 and CDR2: MGHRA, YSYEKL. Deletions cut 0 bases from V and 2 bases from J, with 14 bases between. The CDR3 DNA reads as TGCGCCAGCAGCCAAGATCGGGGGGCGCGGGGCAATCAGCCCCAGCATTTT. Translated, it gives CASSQDRGARGNQPQHF.

J is TRBJ1-5 and V is TRBV27, with D tentatively TRBD1 (5 bases). The CDR3 runs 15 residues. V was shortened by 1 base and J by 5 bases, with 12 bases between the two germline ends. Germline-derived CDR1 and CDR2 are MNHEY and SMNVEV (reference sequence). This CDR3 reads CASSLWGRKDQPQHF. As DNA, the CDR3 is TGTGCCAGCAGTTTATGGGGGAGGAAAGATCAGCCCCAGCATTTT.

The J gene is TRBJ1-5, the V gene TRBV23-1; D remains ambiguous. TRBV23-1 counts as an open reading frame of uncertain function. Trimming removed 4 bases at V and 0 bases at J, with 10 bases between. This CDR3 spans 15 amino acids. CDR3 in amino acids: CASSLWQASNQPQHF. CDR3 DNA sequence: TGCGCCAGCAGTCTTTGGCAGGCTAGCAATCAGCCCCAGCATTTT.

J is TRBJ1-6 and V is TRBV2; 7 nucleotides agree with TRBD1. The germline CDR1 and CDR2 sequences are SNHLY and FYNNEI. The CDR3 is made up of 15 amino acids. V gave up 10 bases and J gave up 3 bases; unmatched junction bases: 9. The CDR3 nucleotides read TGTGCCACGCAAACCGGGACAGACTATAATTCACCCCTCCACTTT. It encodes CATQTGTDYNSPLHF.

The chain combines TRBV29-1 with TRBJ2-3; TRBD2 matches 11 bases. This CDR3 is built from 18 residues. V shed 4 bases and J 5 bases; nucleotides not matched to a gene: 17. Per germline, CDR1 SQVTM and CDR2 ANQGSEA. CDR3 coding DNA: TGCAGCGTTGCGTCGGGGGCTAGCGGGGGGATAATACGAGATACGCAGTATTTT. This codes for CSVASGASGGIIRDTQYF.

V gene TRBV5-1 combines with J gene TRBJ2-6; the D is unclear. The V and J ends lost 4 bases and 0 bases respectively, with 8 bases between them. This CDR3 has 15 residues. Germline assignment: CDR1 SGHRS and CDR2 YFSETQ. For the CDR3, the DNA is TGCGCCAGCAGCCCCCCTTCCTCTGGGGCCAACGTCCTGACTTTC. Amino acid sequence: CASSPPSSGANVLTF.

The chain has TRBV6-5 and TRBJ2-7, with D perhaps matching TRBD1 (6 bases). The ends were cut back, 9 bases at V and 3 bases at J, with 18 bases in the middle. The CDR3 is made up of 14 amino acids. CDR1 and CDR2 from the germline V gene are MNHEY and SVGAGI. CDR3 sequence (DNA): TGTGCCAGAGAGCCGGACAGCCTAGTCTACGAGCAGTACTTC. It yields the protein CAREPDSLVYEQYF.

The genes are TRBV2 and TRBJ1-6, with unresolved D. The CDR3 length is 14 residues. Germline V gives CDR1 SNHLY, CDR2 FYNNEI. V gave up 6 bases and J gave up 0 bases, with 6 bases separating them. The CDR3 sequence is CASSVISYNSPLHF. CDR3 bases: TGTGCCAGCAGCGTTATCTCCTATAATTCACCCCTCCACTTT.